This T cell receptor (beta chain) stems from a study of cytomegalovirus exposure and HLA in healthy donors. In the study overall: Most donors, 70% to 85% of over 350 genotyped, fell in the Caucasian-associated ancestry cluster. Study findings and constraints: Reports showed the classifier diagnosing cytomegalovirus status with high specificity and sensitivity. Specificity of three CMV-associated chains for CMV antigens was verified in vitro.

PCR amplification relied on 60 Vbeta primers (plus 13 Jbeta primers). The assay was immunoSEQ multiplex PCR, and TCRdb's table has in-frame clones only and misses some. The sample includes 150,000 to 200,000 clones, roughly 12% of them seen just once. Concerning this clone itself: As yet, its antigen is unknown.

Trimming cost V 1 base and J 3 bases; bases outside gene matches: 3. CDR3 length equals 15 residues. Germline CDR1 is SGHDT and CDR2 is YYEEEE. The sample was PBMCs. The receptor comes from a man aged 45 to 65 in good health and CMV-seropositive. The chain employs TRBV5-6 and TRBJ1-1, with 10 bases matching TRBD1. The chain's CDR3 is CASSLRGTGDTEAFF. CDR3 sequence (DNA): TGTGCCAGCAGCTTGAGGGGGACAGGGGACACTGAAGCTTTCTTT. Complete variable domain (other parts from reference TRBV5-6 and TRBJ1-1): DAGVTQSPTHLIKTRGQQVTLRCSPKSGHDTVSWYQQALGQGPQFIFQYYEEEERQRGNFPDRFSGHQFPNYSSELNVNALLLGDSALYLCASSLRGTGDTEAFFGQGTRLTVV.